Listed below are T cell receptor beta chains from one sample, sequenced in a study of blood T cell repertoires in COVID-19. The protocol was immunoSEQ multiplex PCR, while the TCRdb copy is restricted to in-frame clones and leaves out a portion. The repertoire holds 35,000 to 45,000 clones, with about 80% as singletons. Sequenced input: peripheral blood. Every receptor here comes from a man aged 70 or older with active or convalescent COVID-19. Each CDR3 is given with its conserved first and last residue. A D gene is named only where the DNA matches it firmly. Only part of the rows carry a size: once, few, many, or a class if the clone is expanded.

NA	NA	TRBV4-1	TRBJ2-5	TGCGCCAGCAGCCAAGAAATGCAGAGGGAGACCCAGTACTTC	CASSQEMQRETQYF
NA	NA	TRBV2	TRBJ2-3	TGTGCCAGCTCGCTCATGGGGGGGCAAACGCAGTATTTT	CASSLMGGQTQYF
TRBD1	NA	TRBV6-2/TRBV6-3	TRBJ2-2	TGTGCCAGCAGCTCCGGACAGGTTGGCACCGGGGAGCTGTTTTTT	CASSSGQVGTGELFF
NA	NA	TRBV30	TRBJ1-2	TGTGCCTGGACTCAAACCGTATGGAGCTATGGCTACACCTTC	CAWTQTVWSYGYTF
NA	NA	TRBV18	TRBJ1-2	TGTGCCAGCTCACCTGAGATCGGCCACCTAGACACCTTC	CASSPEIGHLDTF
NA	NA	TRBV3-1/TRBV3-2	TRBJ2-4	TGTGCCAGCAGCCAAAAAGGGGGAGGGGCCAAAAACATTCAGTACTTC	CASSQKGGGAKNIQYF
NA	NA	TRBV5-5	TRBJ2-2	TGTGCCAGCAGCTCACACACCTCGAACACCGGGGAGCTGTTTTTT	CASSSHTSNTGELFF
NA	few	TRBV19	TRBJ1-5	TGTGCCAGTAGTATATCCGGACGGACAAATCAGCCCCAGCATTTT	CASSISGRTNQPQHF
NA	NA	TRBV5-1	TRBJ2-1	TGCGCCAGCAGCTTGGATGCGGTATTCGATGAGCAGTTCTTC	CASSLDAVFDEQFF
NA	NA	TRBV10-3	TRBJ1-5	TGTGCCACACGAGGGGAGGATGGGGTGCAGCCCCAGCATTTT	CATRGEDGVQPQHF
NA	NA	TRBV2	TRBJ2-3	TGTGCCAGCAAAACGACGGGAAGAATCACAGATACGCAGTATTTT	CASKTTGRITDTQYF
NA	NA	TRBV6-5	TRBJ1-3	TGTGCCAGCAGTTATCAGGCAGGGGAACGAAACACCATATATTTT	CASSYQAGERNTIYF
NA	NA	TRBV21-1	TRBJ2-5	TGTGCCAGCAGCAAAGTTTCAGGGCAGGTGCAAACGGACACTCCCGGCGGAGAGACCCAGTACTTC	CASSKVSGQVQTDTPGGETQYF
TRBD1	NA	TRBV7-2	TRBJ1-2	TGTGCCAGCAGCTACAGCGACAGGGTTGACTACACCTTC	CASSYSDRVDYTF
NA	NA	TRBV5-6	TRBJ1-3	TGTGCCAGCAGCGAGGCCCTACTCAGGGGCACCATATATTTT	CASSEALLRGTIYF
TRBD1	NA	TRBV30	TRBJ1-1	TGTGCCTGGGGGACAGGGGCTGAAGCTTTCTTT	CAWGTGAEAFF
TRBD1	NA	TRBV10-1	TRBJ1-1	TGCGCCAGCAGTGAACTTGGGACAGGGAAGGAAGCTTTCTTT	CASSELGTGKEAFF
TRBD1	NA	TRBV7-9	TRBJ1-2	TGTGCCAGCAGTATACAGGGGTACTATGGCTACACCTTC	CASSIQGYYGYTF
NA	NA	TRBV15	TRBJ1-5	TGTGCCACCAGCAGAGATCCCCTTTATAATCAGCCCCAGCATTTT	CATSRDPLYNQPQHF
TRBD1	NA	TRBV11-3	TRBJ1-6	TGTGCCAGCAGCTCCTCCGGACAGGGAACTAATTCACCCCTCCACTTT	CASSSSGQGTNSPLHF
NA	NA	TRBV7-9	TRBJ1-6	TGTGCCAGCAGCTCCTCCTTGACAGCCTCCCTCCACTTT	CASSSSLTASLHF
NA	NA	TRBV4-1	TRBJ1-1	TGCGCCAGCAGCCAAGGGAGCAACACTGAAGCTTTCTTT	CASSQGSNTEAFF
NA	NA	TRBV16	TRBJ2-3	TGTGCCAGCAGCCTCCGGTTGGATACGCAGTATTTT	CASSLRLDTQYF
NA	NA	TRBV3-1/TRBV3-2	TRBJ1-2	TGTGCCAGCGGCACCCAAGAAATCTATGGCTACACCTTC	CASGTQEIYGYTF
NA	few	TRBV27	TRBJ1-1	TGTGCCAGCGGAACAGGAATGAACACTGAAGCTTTCTTT	CASGTGMNTEAFF
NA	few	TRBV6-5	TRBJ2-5	TGTGCCAGCAGTCGGGACATGGCCTTGGGGGAGACCCAGTACTTC	CASSRDMALGETQYF
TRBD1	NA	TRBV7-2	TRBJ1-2	TGTGCCAGCAGCCCCGGGACAGGGGGTTATGGCTACACCTTC	CASSPGTGGYGYTF